Following are 31 T cell receptor beta chains from one sample sequenced in a study of blood T cell repertoires in COVID-19. Profiled with immunoSEQ multiplex PCR; TCRdb holds only in-frame clones, not every one. In the table there are over 200,000 clones, over 75% of which are singletons. Sample: PBMCs or T cells enriched from blood (not recorded which). The source is a young man who had recovered from COVID-19.

The chain is built from TRBV7-8 and TRBJ1-3, with TRBD1 matching over 12 bases. Germline trimming cut 5 bases from V and 3 bases from J; bases unmatched to any gene: 8. Per the germline V gene, CDR1 is SGHVS and CDR2 is FQNEAQ. The CDR3 runs 17 residues. The CDR3 nucleotides read TGTGCCAGCAGCCGAGGGACAGGGGGCGCGGGTGGAAACACCATATATTTT. Amino acids: CASSRGTGGAGGNTIYF.

The chain carries TRBV28 and TRBJ1-2, with 11 bases identical to TRBD1. V lost 8 bases to trimming and J lost 7 bases; unmatched junction nucleotides: 9. The length of the CDR3 is 14 residues. CDR1 is MDHEN, CDR2 SYDVKM, per germline. CDR3 DNA: TGTGCCAGCGAGCCGGGACAGGGGGTATCTGGCTACACCTTC. It codes for CASEPGQGVSGYTF.

The chain has TRBV14 and TRBJ2-3; D is perhaps TRBD2 (7 bases). This CDR3 has 17 amino acids. Germline values: CDR1 SGHDN, CDR2 FVKESK. V was pared by 0 bases and J by 1 base, with 14 bases between. This chain's CDR3 is CASSQEWDYRGTDTQYF. The DNA of the CDR3 is TGTGCCAGCAGCCAAGAATGGGACTACAGGGGCACAGATACGCAGTATTTT.

The J gene is TRBJ2-7, the V gene TRBV19, with D possibly matching TRBD2 (6 bases). Between the trimmed V and J ends, which lost 3 bases and 4 bases, there was a span of 13 bases. The germline gives CDR1 LNHDA, CDR2 SQIVND (reference sequence). This CDR3 region has 14 residues. The CDR3 DNA sequence: TGTGCCAGTAGTATTGGCGGGAAATCTTACGAGCAGTACTTC. This gives the protein CASSIGGKSYEQYF.

V gene TRBV6-4 combines with J gene TRBJ2-3, with 7 bases that match TRBD2. Germline V gene data show CDR1 as MRHNA and CDR2 as SNTAGT. V lost 5 bases to trimming and J lost 3 bases; unmatched junction nucleotides: 8. There are 15 residues in the CDR3. In DNA, the CDR3 is TGTGCCAGCAGTCTTACCTCTAGCGGTACAGATACGCAGTATTTT. Protein product: CASSLTSSGTDTQYF.

The chain has TRBV5-7 and TRBJ2-7, with D unclear. TRBV5-7 is placed among ORFs of uncertain function. The CDR3 is 16 residues long. V was trimmed by 0 bases and J by 12 bases, leaving 25 bases between them. The CDR3 region has the DNA TGTGCCAGCAGCTTGGGCCCGATTCTCCTTCCCCCAGATCCGTACTTC. Its translation: CASSLGPILLPPDPYF.

The count of this clone is one. The chain recombines TRBV2 with TRBJ2-2; D might be TRBD1 (6 bases). Trimming shortened V by 4 bases and J by 5 bases, and 8 bases separated the two germline ends. CDR3 size: 13 residues. Per germline, CDR1 SNHLY and CDR2 FYNNEI. CDR3 DNA sequence: TGTGCCAGCAGTGCGACAGGAACCGGGGAGCTGTTTTTT. Protein sequence: CASSATGTGELFF.

The chain combines TRBV24-1 with TRBJ2-3; possibly TRBD1 for D (6 bases). The CDR3 is made up of 18 amino acids. Trimming pared 5 bases from V and 0 bases from J, leaving 20 bases between. The germline V gene encodes CDR1 KGHDR and CDR2 SFDVKD. DNA for the CDR3: TGTGCCACCAGTGGGACCCCCCGACAGGACCATAGCACAGATACGCAGTATTTT. Its translation is CATSGTPRQDHSTDTQYF.

This chain connects TRBV5-4 to TRBJ1-2; a possible D gene is TRBD1 (6 bases). Trimming took off 0 bases at V and 6 bases at J, with 9 bases between the two ends. CDR3 length: 13 residues. Germline V gives CDR1 SGHNT, CDR2 YYREEE (reference sequence). For the CDR3, the DNA is TGTGCCAGCAGCTTGGGCGCAGGGGATGGCTACACCTTC. Its translation is CASSLGAGDGYTF.

The V and J genes are TRBV11-2 and TRBJ2-1, with 7 bases matching TRBD2. This CDR3 contains 16 residues. The germline gives CDR1 SGHAT, CDR2 FQNNGV. The ends lost 3 bases at V and 5 bases at J; junction bases unmatched: 10. The CDR3 coding sequence is TGTGCCAGCAGCTTGTTATTTGCGGGAGTGGACAATGAGCAGTTCTTC. Translating it yields CASSLLFAGVDNEQFF.

The gene calls are TRBV4-2 and TRBJ2-3; no clear D. This CDR3 contains 15 residues. Trimming left V 4 bases short and J 10 bases short, with 21 bases between. The germline CDR1 and CDR2 sequences are LGHNA and YNFKEQ. The CDR3 loop is CASSPPLPGPRAQYF. CDR3 DNA: TGTGCCAGCAGCCCTCCCCTTCCCGGTCCCCGGGCGCAGTATTTT.

The chain links TRBV10-2 to TRBJ2-1; 8 bases line up with TRBD2. The ends lost 3 bases at V and 0 bases at J; junction bases unmatched: 22. The CDR3 sequence is 22 residues long. The germline gives CDR1 WSHSY, CDR2 SAAADI. CDR3 in amino acids: CASSDVLPRGLTSGVSYNEQFF. CDR3 sequence (DNA): TGCGCCAGCAGTGATGTGCTGCCCCGGGGGCTTACTAGCGGAGTCTCCTACAATGAGCAGTTCTTC.

The V and J genes are TRBV23-1 and TRBJ2-7, with TRBD1 matching 7 bases. TRBV23-1 is an open reading frame, and its role is uncertain. Trimming cost V 2 bases and J 0 bases; bases outside gene matches: 19. The CDR3 has 20 amino acids. DNA for the CDR3: TGCGCCAGCAGTCAACCCTCCGGGACAGCGGACCTTCCGAGCTCCTACGAGCAGTACTTC. Protein: CASSQPSGTADLPSSYEQYF.

V is TRBV7-3 and J is TRBJ2-7; tentatively, D is TRBD2 (6 bases). CDR1 and CDR2 from the germline V gene are SGHTA and FQGTGA. Trimming removed 1 base at V and 7 bases at J, with 11 bases between. This CDR3 is 13 amino acids long. The DNA for the CDR3 is TGTGCCAGCAGCTTAAATAGGCTAGCGGAGCAGTACTTC. Protein: CASSLNRLAEQYF.

Comments on this clone: Other nucleotide sequences from this sample produce the same CDR3. The chain has TRBV2 and TRBJ1-1; D call uncertain. Per germline, CDR1 SNHLY and CDR2 FYNNEI. The CDR3 loop spans 13 amino acids. V dropped 3 bases and J dropped 1 base, with 6 bases sitting between them. CDR3 amino acids: CASSERRNTEAFF. The CDR3 DNA reads as TGTGCCAGCAGTGAGAGGAGGAACACTGAAGCTTTCTTT.

The chain employs TRBV18 and TRBJ1-1, with a possible D match to TRBD1 (6 bases). CDR1 KGHSH and CDR2 LQKENI come from the germline V gene. The CDR3 spans 14 residues. The V end lost 7 bases, the J end lost 3 bases, and 15 bases lay between the germline ends. The CDR3 DNA reads as TGTGCCAGCTTCCCGGCAGGGGCGCACACTGAAGCTTTCTTT. Amino acid sequence: CASFPAGAHTEAFF.

The chain recombines TRBV24-1 with TRBJ1-5; D possibly corresponds to TRBD1 (5 bases). Germline CDR1 and CDR2: KGHDR and SFDVKD. The CDR3 runs to 13 residues. Deletions cut 8 bases from V and 4 bases from J, with 11 bases between. Here the CDR3 DNA reads TGTGCCACCACCGGGGGACCTAATCAGCCCCAGCATTTT. Translation gives CATTGGPNQPQHF.

The chain has TRBV27 and TRBJ2-7, with a possible D match to TRBD2 (7 bases). The CDR3 totals 15 residues. Germline CDR1 is MNHEY and CDR2 is SMNVEV (reference sequence). V was trimmed by 6 bases and J by 3 bases, leaving 18 bases between them. CDR3 nucleotide sequence: TGTGCCAGCAGGGAGACGGACAGCGGGGTCTACGAGCAGTACTTC. This gives the protein CASRETDSGVYEQYF.

This chain joins TRBV12-3 or TRBV12-4 and TRBJ2-1; perhaps TRBD2 as D (6 bases). This CDR3 region has 12 residues. V was pared by 4 bases and J by 10 bases, with 11 bases between. CDR3 bases: TGTGCCAGCAGTTCCCTCGCGGGGGAGCAGTTCTTC. It specifies CASSSLAGEQFF.

The rearrangement uses TRBV24-1 and TRBJ2-3; 8 positions agree with TRBD1. The germline CDR1 and CDR2 sequences are KGHDR and SFDVKD. Losses at the gene ends were 1 base for V and 1 base for J; bases not matched to a gene: 6. CDR3 size: 17 residues. CDR3 in amino acids: CATSDLPDRVGTDTQYF. CDR3 nucleotide sequence: TGTGCCACCAGTGATTTACCGGACAGGGTTGGCACAGATACGCAGTATTTT.

This clone was seen only a few times. This same CDR3 is encoded by further DNA sequences in the sample. V usage is TRBV12-3 or TRBV12-4 and J usage is TRBJ1-4; maybe TRBD1 (5 bases). Between the trimmed V and J ends, which lost 3 bases and 4 bases, there was a span of 6 bases. CDR3 length: 13 residues. The CDR3 DNA sequence: TGTGCCAGCAGTTTGGGGGGTAATGAAAAACTGTTTTTT. Protein: CASSLGGNEKLFF.

J is TRBJ1-1 and V is TRBV4-1; no clear D. The germline V gene encodes CDR1 MGHRA and CDR2 YSYEKL. V shed 3 bases and J shed 5 bases, with 13 bases lying between them. This CDR3 is 14 amino acids long. The DNA of the CDR3 is TGCGCCAGCAGCCAGGTTACTACGGGGACTGAAGCTTTCTTT. Translation: CASSQVTTGTEAFF.

The gene calls are TRBV19 and TRBJ1-1, with D possibly matching TRBD1 (6 bases). V was shortened by 5 bases and J by 8 bases, with 15 bases between the two germline ends. Per the germline V gene, CDR1 is LNHDA and CDR2 is SQIVND (reference sequence). CDR3 size: 13 residues. The CDR3 sequence is CASSLETGLEAFF. CDR3 nucleotide sequence: TGTGCCAGTAGTTTGGAGACAGGTCTCGAAGCTTTCTTT.

The genes are TRBV7-2 and TRBJ2-3; D is unclear. Germline V gene lookup returns CDR1 SGHTA and CDR2 FQGNSA. V lost 0 bases and J 4 bases, leaving 11 bases between the germline ends. This CDR3 spans 15 amino acids. The CDR3 loop is CASSLATGPPDTQYF. DNA for the CDR3: TGTGCCAGCAGCTTAGCGACTGGCCCGCCAGATACGCAGTATTTT.

V usage is TRBV5-1 and J usage is TRBJ2-1; no clear D. Trimming removed 4 bases at V and 5 bases at J, with 10 bases between. CDR3 size: 13 residues. From germline, CDR1 is SGHRS and CDR2 YFSETQ. DNA of the CDR3: TGCGCCAGCAGCCTAAACTCAAACAATGAGCAGTTCTTC. Amino acids: CASSLNSNNEQFF.

The V gene is TRBV5-6, the J gene TRBJ1-6; possible D gene TRBD1, 6 bases. Trimming removed 0 bases from V and 2 bases from J, with 12 bases in between. The CDR3 covers 17 residues. CDR1 and CDR2 (germline): SGHDT, YYEEEE. CDR3 sequence reads: CASSLARGTPYNSPLHF. The CDR3 DNA sequence: TGTGCCAGCAGCTTGGCGAGGGGGACCCCCTATAATTCACCCCTCCACTTT. The full variable domain, its missing parts supplied by reference TRBV5-6 and TRBJ1-6, is DAGVTQSPTHLIKTRGQQVTLRCSPKSGHDTVSWYQQALGQGPQFIFQYYEEEERQRGNFPDRFSGHQFPNYSSELNVNALLLGDSALYLCASSLARGTPYNSPLHFGNGTRLTVT.

This clone has a single count. The V call is TRBV30, the J call TRBJ2-4; D is perhaps TRBD1 (6 bases). CDR1 is GTSNPN, CDR2 SVGIG, per germline (reference sequence). V shed 3 bases and J shed 1 base, with 7 bases lying between them. The CDR3 is made up of 13 amino acids. This CDR3 reads CAWSTGAKNIQYF. CDR3 coding DNA: TGTGCCTGGAGCACAGGGGCCAAAAACATTCAGTACTTC.

The chain joins TRBV30 to TRBJ2-3; the match to TRBD1 covers 9 bases. V was pared by 0 bases and J by 5 bases, with 9 bases of the junction left unmatched. The CDR3 totals 16 residues. Looked up from germline, CDR1 is GTSNPN and CDR2 is SVGIG (reference sequence). In DNA, the CDR3 is TGTGCCTGGAGTGTACGTCGGACAGGGGTGGGAGATACGCAGTATTTT. This gives the protein CAWSVRRTGVGDTQYF. Drawing the rest from reference TRBV30 and TRBJ2-3, the complete variable domain is SQTIHQWPATLVQPVGSPLSLECTVEGTSNPNLYWYRQAAGRGLQLLFYSVGIGQISSEVPQNLSASRPQDRQFILSSKKLLLSDSGFYLCAWSVRRTGVGDTQYFGPGTRLTVL.

The chain links TRBV2 to TRBJ1-1; D possibly corresponds to TRBD1 (5 bases). The germline V gene encodes CDR1 SNHLY and CDR2 FYNNEI. Trimming stripped 3 bases from V and 3 bases from J, with 11 bases between. The CDR3 is made up of 14 amino acids. CDR3 sequence: CASSDRAEYTEAFF. The CDR3 DNA sequence: TGTGCCAGCAGTGACAGGGCCGAGTACACTGAAGCTTTCTTT. Drawing the rest from reference TRBV2 and TRBJ1-1, the complete variable domain is EPEVTQTPSHQVTQMGQEVILRCVPISNHLYFYWYRQILGQKVEFLVSFYNNEISEKSEIFDDQFSVERPDGSNFTLKIRSTKLEDSAMYFCASSDRAEYTEAFFGQGTRLTVV.

V usage is TRBV5-1 and J usage is TRBJ1-4; 7 bases agree with TRBD1. Looked up from germline, CDR1 is SGHRS and CDR2 is YFSETQ. The CDR3 is 15 amino acids. Trimming cost V 3 bases and J 0 bases; bases outside gene matches: 2. CDR3 sequence reads: CASSWGTATNEKLFF. The CDR3 DNA reads TGCGCCAGCAGCTGGGGGACAGCAACTAATGAAAAACTGTTTTTT.

This chain links TRBV5-6 with TRBJ2-1; TRBD2 matches 8 bases. V shed 0 bases, J shed 5 bases, and the junction held 7 bases outside the gene matches. This CDR3 has 16 residues. Germline assignment: CDR1 SGHDT and CDR2 YYEEEE. DNA of the CDR3: TGTGCCAGCAGCTTGGTCCGTGGACTAGCCGACAATGAGCAGTTCTTC. Translating it yields CASSLVRGLADNEQFF.